Below are 6 T cell receptor beta chains sequenced from a single sample in a study of human T cells and chemical hapten exposure. MiXCR, applied by TCRdb to the RACE reads, yields one record per CDR3 protein. Among under 450,000 distinct CDR3 sequences listed, around 5% were seen once. Sample time point: patch test 1, 2 weeks after DPC sensitization. Treatment in this sample: therapeutic diphenylcyclopropenone sensitization with weekly scalp DPC. The sample here was whole blood, taken in connection with sensitization to the hapten diphenylcyclopropenone (DPC). Receptors were obtained from a woman aged 45-59 years with alopecia areata. Some clones in this sample may be carry-over from other donors' samples.

The V gene is TRBV20-1, the J gene TRBJ2-7; 7 bases agree with TRBD1. V was clipped by 6 bases and J by 2 bases; unmatched bases: 7. This CDR3 region has 13 residues. Germline values: CDR1 DFQATT, CDR2 SNEGSKA (reference sequence). CDR3: CSANDRDTYEQYF. DNA of the CDR3: TGCAGTGCCAATGACAGGGATACCTACGAGCAGTACTTC.

Only a few counts were recorded for this clonotype. The genes are TRBV7-2 and TRBJ2-1; maybe TRBD2 (6 bases). The CDR3 has 15 residues. Germline values: CDR1 SGHTA, CDR2 FQGNSA. V was clipped by 0 bases and J by 7 bases, with 13 bases between them. The CDR3 region has the DNA TGTGCCAGCAGCTTAGCTAGGGACTTCAATAATGAGCAGTTCTTC. Protein: CASSLARDFNNEQFF.

In its sample, this clonotype was seen a few times. The chain joins TRBV3-1 to TRBJ2-7; D possibly corresponds to TRBD2 (5 bases). Per germline, CDR1 LGHDT and CDR2 YNNKEL (reference sequence). The V end lost 4 bases, the J end lost 2 bases, and 18 bases lay between the germline ends. This CDR3 is built from 16 residues. The DNA of the CDR3 is TGTGCCAGCAGCCCGAGGGTCGAAGCGGATCCCTACGAGCAGTACTTC. It is translated as CASSPRVEADPYEQYF.

This clonotype was detected ten times or more. The chain links TRBV7-8 to TRBJ1-5; weak D call: TRBD1 (6 bases). Germline CDR1 reads SGHVS; CDR2 reads FQNEAQ. V was shortened by 1 base and J by 0 bases, with 25 bases between the two germline ends. This CDR3 is 21 amino acids long. The CDR3 bases are TGTGCCAGCAGCTTAGTAAGGGTTGGCAGGGGCCTGGGGTATAGCAATCAGCCCCAGCATTTT. This gives the protein CASSLVRVGRGLGYSNQPQHF.

This clonotype was counted ten times or more. CDR3 bases: TGTGCCAGCAGTTTATTCGCAGTGAACACTGAAGCTTTCTTT. The encoded protein is CASSLFAVNTEAFF. This chain links TRBV27 with TRBJ1-1; D remains ambiguous. V was shortened by 1 base and J by 0 bases, with 6 bases between the two germline ends. Germline CDR1 and CDR2: MNHEY and SMNVEV (reference sequence). The CDR3 totals 14 residues.

Many counts were recorded for this clonotype. V and J are TRBV20-1 and TRBJ1-5, with D tentatively TRBD1 (5 bases). Deletions cut 2 bases from V and 4 bases from J, with 9 bases between. This CDR3 has 13 residues. CDR1 and CDR2 (germline): DFQATT, SNEGSKA (reference sequence). For the CDR3, the DNA is TGCAGTGCTAGATTGGGGCTTAATCAGCCCCAGCATTTT. Its protein product is CSARLGLNQPQHF.